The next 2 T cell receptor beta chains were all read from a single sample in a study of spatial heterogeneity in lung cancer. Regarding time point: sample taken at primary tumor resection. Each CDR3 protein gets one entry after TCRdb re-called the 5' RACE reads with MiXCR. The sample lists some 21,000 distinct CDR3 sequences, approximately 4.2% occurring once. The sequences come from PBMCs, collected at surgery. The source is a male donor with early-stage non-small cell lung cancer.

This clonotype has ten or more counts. CDR3 region: CASSPSASEPLHF. DNA of the CDR3: TGTGCCAGCAGCCCATCAGCCTCGGAACCCCTCCACTTT. The V call is TRBV7-8, the J call TRBJ1-6; D is undetermined. The V gene lost 5 bases and the J gene lost 12 bases, with 14 bases spanning the gap. Looked up from germline, CDR1 is SGHVS and CDR2 is FQNEAQ. The CDR3 is 13 residues long.

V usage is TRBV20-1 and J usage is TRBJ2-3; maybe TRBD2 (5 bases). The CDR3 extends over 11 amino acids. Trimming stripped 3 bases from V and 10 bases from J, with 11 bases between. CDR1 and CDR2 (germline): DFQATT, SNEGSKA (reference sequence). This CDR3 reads CSARASRAQYF. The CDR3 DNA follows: TGCAGTGCTAGGGCTAGCCGGGCGCAGTATTTT.